The sequence of this T cell receptor beta chain was determined in a study of blood T cell repertoires in COVID-19. The overall study: PBMCs, B-cell-depleted T cells, or T cells provided the cDNA or gDNA that made up the material.

Per the original data handling: Amplified reference gene primers provided the basis for estimating nucleated cell counts. Using immunoSEQ multiplex PCR, the repertoire was profiled, and TCRdb retains in-frame clones only, with some absent. Clone size and the V and J calls come from that table; the DNA yielded D and trimming. The sample lists around 400,000 clones; 70% to 90% were seen once. Per the germline V gene, CDR1 is MDHEN and CDR2 is SYDVKM. V dropped 0 bases and J dropped 4; count of bases not matched to a gene: 2. The CDR3 spans 16 residues. This clone was found a few times. The rearrangement uses TRBV28 and TRBJ2-5; 13 bases match TRBD2. Sequenced: PBMCs or T cells enriched from blood (not recorded which). This receptor was obtained from a woman between 18 and 30 years old who had been exposed to COVID-19. DNA for the CDR3: TGTGCCAGCAGTTTATGGGGGACTAGCGGGGCAGAGACCCAGTACTTC. Its protein is CASSLWGTSGAETQYF.